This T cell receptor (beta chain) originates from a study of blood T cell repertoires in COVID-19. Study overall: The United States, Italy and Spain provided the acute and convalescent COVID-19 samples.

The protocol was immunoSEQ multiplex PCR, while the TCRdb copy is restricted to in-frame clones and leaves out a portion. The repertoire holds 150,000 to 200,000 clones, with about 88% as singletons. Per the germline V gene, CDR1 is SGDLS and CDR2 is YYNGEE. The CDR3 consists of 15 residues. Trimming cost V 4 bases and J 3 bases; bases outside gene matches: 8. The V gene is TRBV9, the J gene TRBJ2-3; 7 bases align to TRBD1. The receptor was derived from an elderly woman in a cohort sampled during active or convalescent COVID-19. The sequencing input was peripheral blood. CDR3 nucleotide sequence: TGTGCCAGCAGCCTCAGACAGGGTAGAACAGATACGCAGTATTTT. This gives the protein CASSLRQGRTDTQYF.